The 10 T cell receptor beta chains below come from one sample, sequenced in a study of Ad26.COV2.S vaccination and SARS-CoV-2 variants. As for treatment: about 20 received Ad26.COV2.S at low or high dose, single or two shots; 5 received placebo; per-sample allocation not given. Samples analyzed were those drawn on day 63 after the first vaccine or placebo injection. Only in-frame clones appear in the TCRdb table, and some are missing; sequencing was by immunoSEQ multiplex PCR. Of 300,000 to 400,000 clones detected, roughly 90% appear once; the ten largest clones hold about 6.4%. The sequencing used peripheral blood, collected in a trial of Ad26.COV2.S vaccine versus placebo. All receptors come from a person between 18 and 60 years old who received the Ad26.COV2.S COVID-19 vaccine or a placebo.

The chain employs TRBV5-4 and TRBJ2-1; perhaps D is TRBD1 or TRBD2 (5 bases each). Trimming removed 3 bases from V and 0 bases from J, with 7 bases in between. Germline V gene lookup returns CDR1 SGHNT and CDR2 YYREEE (reference sequence). This CDR3 spans 14 amino acids. For the CDR3, the DNA is TGTGCCAGCAGCTCAGGGAGCTCCTACAATGAGCAGTTCTTC. It specifies CASSSGSSYNEQFF. Looking up the rest from reference TRBV5-4 and TRBJ2-1 gives the full variable domain: ETGVTQSPTHLIKTRGQQVTLRCSSQSGHNTVSWYQQALGQGPQFIFQYYREEENGRGNFPPRFSGLQFPNYSSELNVNALELDDSALYLCASSSGSSYNEQFFGPGTRLTVL.

This clone is a singleton in its sample. The chain links TRBV28 to TRBJ1-5; TRBD1 matches 10 bases. Looked up from germline, CDR1 is MDHEN and CDR2 is SYDVKM. The CDR3 sequence is 14 residues long. V was pared by 6 bases and J by 9 bases, with 8 bases of the junction left unmatched. CDR3 sequence: CASRRDRGNWPQHF. The CDR3 coding sequence is TGTGCCAGCAGGAGGGACAGGGGTAATTGGCCCCAGCATTTT.

This clone was picked up one time. The rearrangement uses TRBV7-2 and TRBJ1-2; 8 nucleotides align to TRBD1. This CDR3 spans 15 amino acids. Germline loops: CDR1 SGHTA, CDR2 FQGNSA. V shed 5 bases, J shed 1 base, and the junction held 6 bases outside the gene matches. The CDR3 is CASSPGTGRNYGYTF. Written as DNA, the CDR3 is TGTGCCAGCAGCCCCGGGACAGGCCGTAACTATGGCTACACCTTC.

The chain links TRBV11-3 to TRBJ1-1; D call uncertain. Germline lookup yields CDR1 SGHNT and CDR2 YENEEA. V was trimmed by 0 bases and J by 1 base, leaving 3 bases between them. This CDR3 region has 13 residues. This CDR3 reads CASSLDPNTEAFF. The CDR3 coding sequence is TGTGCCAGCAGCTTAGACCCGAACACTGAAGCTTTCTTT.

The chain recombines TRBV12-3 or TRBV12-4 with TRBJ2-2; no definite D call. The CDR3 has 13 amino acids. Trimming left V 3 bases short and J 6 bases short, with 8 bases between. The CDR3 DNA reads TGTGCCAGCAGTTTGCAAGGTGCCGGGGAGCTGTTTTTT. This translates into CASSLQGAGELFF.

This chain links TRBV6-5 with TRBJ2-7; no clear D. The CDR3 contains 13 residues. Between the trimmed V and J ends, which lost 7 bases and 6 bases, there was a span of 16 bases. Germline assignment: CDR1 MNHEY and CDR2 SVGAGI. In DNA, the CDR3 is TGTGCCAGCAACCTAAAGGGATGGTCCGAGCAGTACTTC. Protein sequence: CASNLKGWSEQYF.

The rearrangement uses TRBV5-6 and TRBJ1-5, with 9 bases identical to TRBD1. CDR1 SGHDT and CDR2 YYEEEE come from the germline V gene. This CDR3 is 15 amino acids long. V dropped 3 bases and J dropped 3; count of bases not matched to a gene: 4. The DNA for the CDR3 is TGTGCCAGCAGCTCGGGACAGGGACTCAATCAGCCCCAGCATTTT. It is translated as CASSSGQGLNQPQHF.

J is TRBJ2-7 and V is TRBV13; 9 bases align to TRBD1. Germline V gene sequence: CDR1 PRHDT, CDR2 FYEKMQ (reference sequence). The CDR3 is 16 residues long. V trimming: 4 bases; J trimming: 3 bases; junction bases outside the gene matches: 10. CDR3 loop: CASSYTGTGILYEQYF. The CDR3 DNA is TGTGCCAGCAGCTATACCGGGACAGGGATTCTCTACGAGCAGTACTTC.

The chain has TRBV5-1 and TRBJ2-1; tentatively, D is TRBD2 (6 bases). Trimming pared 5 bases from V and 6 bases from J, leaving 9 bases between. The germline V gene has CDR1 SGHRS and CDR2 YFSETQ. CDR3 length equals 12 residues. CDR3 residues: CASRETSNEQFF. CDR3 sequence (DNA): TGCGCCAGCAGAGAGACTAGCAATGAGCAGTTCTTC.

The V gene is TRBV14, the J gene TRBJ2-1, with D tentatively TRBD1 or TRBD2 (5 bases each). V gave up 5 bases and J gave up 1 base, with 9 bases separating them. This CDR3 is 14 amino acids long. Germline V CDR1 and CDR2: SGHDN, FVKESK. The CDR3 sequence is CASSIGGSYNEQFF. DNA of the CDR3: TGTGCCAGCAGCATTGGGGGATCCTACAATGAGCAGTTCTTC.